Listed below are T cell receptor beta chains from one sample, sequenced in a study of beta chain features in type 1 diabetes. Profiled with immunoSEQ multiplex PCR; TCRdb holds only in-frame clones, not every one. This table holds hundreds of thousands of clones, under 15% found once. The sample comprised naive CD4+ T cells from blood. Receptors originate from a man in his late teens or twenties with type 1 diabetes. Both conserved end residues are part of each CDR3. Each record gives: CDR3 protein, CDR3 DNA, V gene, clone size, D gene, J gene. A D gene is named only where the DNA matches it firmly. Size values are once, few and many counts, or a class for expanded clones, and some rows have none.

CASSQSDRLNTEAFF	TGCGCCAGCAGCCAATCGGACAGGCTGAACACTGAAGCTTTCTTT	TRBV4-1	few	TRBD1	TRBJ1-1
CAISDSGGPVDTQYF	TGTGCCATCAGTGACAGCGGGGGGCCCGTAGATACGCAGTATTTT	TRBV10-3	.	TRBD2	TRBJ2-3
CATSISLGTASYEQYF	TGTGCCACCAGCATTAGCCTCGGGACTGCCTCCTACGAGCAGTACTTC	TRBV15	few	.	TRBJ2-7
CASRLKGDSPLHF	TGTGCCAGCAGGCTTAAGGGGGACTCACCCCTCCACTTT	TRBV6-5	.	.	TRBJ1-6
CASSPPGTDTQYF	TGTGCCAGCTCACCACCGGGCACAGATACGCAGTATTTT	TRBV18	many	.	TRBJ2-3
CASSQSSPLHF	TGTGCCAGCAGCCAAAGTTCACCCCTCCACTTT	TRBV7-2	.	.	TRBJ1-6
CASSHRTGVDSSGNTIYF	TGCGCCAGCAGCCACCGAACAGGGGTCGACAGCTCTGGAAACACCATATATTTT	TRBV4-1	.	TRBD1	TRBJ1-3
CSASLGQPQHF	TGCAGTGCTAGTCTTGGTCAGCCCCAGCATTTT	TRBV20-1	few	.	TRBJ1-5
CASSLDGTGDGQPQHF	TGCGCCAGCAGCTTGGATGGGACAGGGGATGGTCAGCCCCAGCATTTT	TRBV5-1	few	TRBD1	TRBJ1-5
CSVGEGTEAFF	TGCAGCGTTGGGGAGGGGACTGAAGCTTTCTTT	TRBV29-1	few	.	TRBJ1-1
CASSVIAGGVTDTQYF	TGTGCCAGCAGTGTCATAGCGGGGGGAGTCACAGATACGCAGTATTTT	TRBV2	.	TRBD2	TRBJ2-3
CASVCVGTFYEQYF	TGCGCCAGCGTTTGTGTCGGGACATTCTACGAGCAGTACTTC	TRBV23-1	.	.	TRBJ2-7
CASSYSETHNEKLFF	TGTGCCAGCAGTTACTCCGAGACACACAATGAAAAACTGTTTTTT	TRBV6-6	.	.	TRBJ1-4
CASSPQGNTGELFF	TGTGCCAGCAGCCCACAGGGAAACACCGGGGAGCTGTTTTTT	TRBV7-2	.	.	TRBJ2-2
CASSRGQGYSNQPQHF	TGCGCCAGCAGCCGCGGTCAGGGTTATAGCAATCAGCCCCAGCATTTT	TRBV4-1	.	.	TRBJ1-5
CASSLAQVEGYGYTF	TGTGCCAGCAGCTTAGCGCAGGTCGAGGGATATGGCTACACCTTC	TRBV7-9	.	.	TRBJ1-2
CSVAGQALNTGELFF	TGCAGCGTTGCTGGACAGGCCCTGAACACCGGGGAGCTGTTTTTT	TRBV29-1	few	TRBD1	TRBJ2-2
CASSVADRGAEAFF	TGTGCCAGCAGCGTAGCCGACAGGGGGGCTGAAGCTTTCTTT	TRBV9	few	TRBD1	TRBJ1-1
CASSLQGYGYTF	TGTGCCAGCAGCCTACAGGGGTATGGCTACACCTTC	TRBV5-6	few	TRBD1	TRBJ1-2
CASSIAGTPNTGELFF	TGTGCCAGCAGCATCGCCGGGACACCTAACACCGGGGAGCTGTTTTTT	TRBV7-3	.	.	TRBJ2-2
CASIPGAETYGYTF	TGTGCCAGTATCCCAGGGGCCGAGACCTATGGCTACACCTTC	TRBV19	.	.	TRBJ1-2
CASRRTGMNTEAFF	TGTGCCAGCAGGCGGACAGGCATGAACACTGAAGCTTTCTTT	TRBV6-5	few	TRBD1	TRBJ1-1
CASSWGTGGSYNEQFF	TGTGCCAGCAGCTGGGGGACAGGGGGCTCCTACAATGAGCAGTTCTTC	TRBV11-2	few	TRBD1	TRBJ2-1
CAWQQGNSNQPQHF	TGTGCCTGGCAACAGGGAAATAGCAATCAGCCCCAGCATTTT	TRBV30	.	.	TRBJ1-5
CASTGTDTYNEQFF	TGTGCCAGCACCGGGACAGATACCTACAATGAGCAGTTCTTC	TRBV13	.	TRBD1	TRBJ2-1
CASSLRPFEAFF	TGCGCCAGCAGCTTGCGACCCTTTGAAGCTTTCTTT	TRBV5-1	.	.	TRBJ1-1
CSVGTAPNQPQHF	TGCAGCGTTGGGACGGCACCCAATCAGCCCCAGCATTTT	TRBV29-1	.	.	TRBJ1-5
CASSTTSLYNEQFF	TGTGCCAGCAGCACGACATCCCTCTACAATGAGCAGTTCTTC	TRBV28	few	.	TRBJ2-1
CASSLQGEIEAFF	TGTGCCAGCAGCCTACAGGGGGAGATTGAAGCTTTCTTT	TRBV6-5	few	TRBD1	TRBJ1-1
CSVAGRLNTEAFF	TGCAGCGTCGCGGGACGTTTGAACACTGAAGCTTTCTTT	TRBV29-1	few	.	TRBJ1-1
CAWRVGQGYREQYF	TGTGCCTGGAGGGTGGGACAGGGCTATAGGGAGCAGTACTTC	TRBV30	.	TRBD1	TRBJ2-7
CATSRGDREAFF	TGTGCCACCAGCCGGGGCGACAGAGAAGCTTTCTTT	TRBV15	.	.	TRBJ1-1
CASIGQGKDTQYF	TGTGCCAGTATTGGGCAGGGAAAAGATACGCAGTATTTT	TRBV2	.	.	TRBJ2-3
CASSPPTRDNEQFF	TGTGCCAGCTCACCGCCGACTAGGGACAATGAGCAGTTCTTC	TRBV18	few	.	TRBJ2-1
CASSSSGQGKSFF	TGTGCCAGCAGCTCGAGCGGACAGGGGAAGTCTTTCTTT	TRBV7-9	few	TRBD1	TRBJ1-1
CSVDGLAGYQETQYF	TGCAGCGTGGACGGACTAGCGGGCTACCAAGAGACCCAGTACTTC	TRBV29-1	.	TRBD2	TRBJ2-5
CASSSMTGGSETQYF	TGTGCCAGCAGTTCAATGACAGGGGGCTCGGAGACCCAGTACTTC	TRBV28	.	TRBD1	TRBJ2-5
CASSESKGGSTVRETQYF	TGTGCCAGCAGTGAATCCAAAGGGGGATCAACGGTTCGAGAGACCCAGTACTTC	TRBV25-1	.	.	TRBJ2-5
CASSSYGTSWETQYF	TGTGCCAGCAGCTCCTATGGGACTAGCTGGGAGACCCAGTACTTC	TRBV7-3	few	TRBD2	TRBJ2-5